Below are 26 T cell receptor beta chains sequenced from a single sample in a study of blood T cell repertoires in COVID-19. Clones were sequenced by immunoSEQ multiplex PCR, and TCRdb holds only the in-frame ones, with some missing. The repertoire holds approximately 290,000 clones, roughly 92% seen once, with 2.2% in the top ten. Specimen: peripheral blood. The receptors shown here come from a woman younger than 45 with COVID-19, enrolled during active disease.

This chain joins TRBV30 and TRBJ1-5, with D maybe TRBD1 (6 bases). Germline V gene lookup returns CDR1 GTSNPN and CDR2 SVGIG (reference sequence). The CDR3 contains 14 residues. V was pared by 0 bases and J by 3 bases, with 9 bases between. The CDR3 spells CAWSVGGTNQPQHF. The CDR3 DNA is TGTGCCTGGAGTGTAGGGGGTACCAATCAGCCCCAGCATTTT.

This chain links TRBV5-4 with TRBJ2-1; 9 bases fit TRBD2. The trim removed 0 bases at V and 7 bases at J, leaving 5 bases unmatched. Per germline, CDR1 SGHNT and CDR2 YYREEE (reference sequence). The CDR3 sequence is 15 residues long. In DNA form, the CDR3 reads TGTGCCAGCAGCTTGGGGCGGACTAGCGTAAATGAGCAGTTCTTC. Amino acids: CASSLGRTSVNEQFF.

The rearrangement uses TRBV9 and TRBJ2-7; D perhaps matches TRBD1 (6 bases). The CDR3 sequence is 15 residues long. Germline V lookup: CDR1 SGDLS, CDR2 YYNGEE. Trimming removed 4 bases from V and 0 bases from J, with 14 bases in between. CDR3 sequence reads: CASSTQPDSSYEQYF. The CDR3 nucleotides read TGTGCCAGCAGCACCCAACCGGACAGCTCCTACGAGCAGTACTTC.

The J gene is TRBJ1-5, the V gene TRBV5-1, with D tentatively TRBD1 (6 bases). This CDR3 spans 14 amino acids. V dropped 2 bases and J dropped 4 bases, with 10 bases sitting between them. The germline gives CDR1 SGHRS, CDR2 YFSETQ. The CDR3 bases are TGCGCCAGCAGCTTATTAGGGGGAAATCAGCCCCAGCATTTT. The encoded protein is CASSLLGGNQPQHF. Variable domain in full (rest from reference TRBV5-1 and TRBJ1-5): KAGVTQTPRYLIKTRGQQVTLSCSPISGHRSVSWYQQTPGQGLQFLFEYFSETQRNKGNFPGRFSGRQFSNSRSEMNVSTLELGDSALYLCASSLLGGNQPQHFGDGTRLSIL.

The chain combines TRBV2 with TRBJ1-1, with 7 bases lining up with TRBD1. CDR3 length: 13 residues. J lost 7 bases, V lost 7 bases, and 9 bases had no gene match. The germline V gene has CDR1 SNHLY and CDR2 FYNNEI. The CDR3 loop reads CASNEWAGGEAFF. CDR3 sequence (DNA): TGTGCCAGCAACGAGTGGGCAGGGGGTGAAGCTTTCTTT.

The chain recombines TRBV7-9 with TRBJ1-2; 8 bases are shared with TRBD1. The CDR3 runs to 13 residues. The germline CDR1 and CDR2 sequences are SEHNR and FQNEAQ (reference sequence). V shed 5 bases, J shed 3 bases, and the junction held 2 bases outside the gene matches. In nucleotides, the CDR3 is TGTGCCAGCAGCGCGGGACAGGACTATGGCTACACCTTC. Translated, it gives CASSAGQDYGYTF.

The gene calls are TRBV19 and TRBJ2-1; a possible D gene is TRBD2 (6 bases). The CDR3 contains 15 residues. The germline V gene has CDR1 LNHDA and CDR2 SQIVND (reference sequence). Trimming took off 6 bases at V and 7 bases at J, with 19 bases between the two ends. CDR3 sequence: CASRIGAGNINEQFF. In DNA form, the CDR3 reads TGTGCCAGTAGGATCGGAGCGGGCAATATTAATGAGCAGTTCTTC. The full variable domain, in which reference TRBV19 and TRBJ2-1 provide the parts outside the CDR3, is DGGITQSPKYLFRKEGQNVTLSCEQNLNHDAMYWYRQDPGQGLRLIYYSQIVNDFQKGDIAEGYSVSREKKESFPLTVTSAQKNPTAFYLCASRIGAGNINEQFFGPGTRLTVL.

This clone was observed a few times. The chain couples TRBV14 to TRBJ2-1, with a weak D call TRBD1 (6 bases). This CDR3 is 14 amino acids long. V lost 0 bases to trimming and J lost 8 bases, with 11 bases between them. The V gene's germline CDR1 is SGHDN and CDR2 FVKESK. Here the CDR3 reads CASSQDRGSHEQFF. CDR3 bases: TGTGCCAGCAGCCAAGACAGGGGTTCCCATGAGCAGTTCTTC.

The chain carries TRBV6-2 or TRBV6-3 and TRBJ2-1; a weak D match, TRBD2 (6 bases). CDR1 and CDR2 from the germline V gene are MNHEY and SVGEGT. Trimming took 5 bases from V and 4 from J, leaving 15 bases between them. This CDR3 contains 15 residues. The CDR3: CASSVSGGGYNEQFF. For the CDR3, the DNA is TGTGCCAGCAGTGTTAGCGGAGGAGGGTACAATGAGCAGTTCTTC.

This chain links TRBV10-3 with TRBJ2-2; a possible D gene is TRBD1 (6 bases). The CDR3 covers 15 residues. Germline V CDR1 and CDR2: ENHRY, SYGVKD. Trimming stripped 6 bases from V and 5 bases from J, with 16 bases between. CDR3 nucleotide sequence: TGTGCCATCAGACCGGGACAAGGGTCGACCGGGGAGCTGTTTTTT. It encodes CAIRPGQGSTGELFF.

The chain couples TRBV25-1 to TRBJ2-7, with 11 bases lining up with TRBD2. Per germline, CDR1 MGHDK and CDR2 SYGVNS. J was trimmed by 1 base and V by 5 bases; bases with no gene match: 7. The CDR3 totals 16 residues. CDR3 in DNA: TGTGCCAGCAGTCCCCGCCTAGCGGGAGGTTCCTACGAGCAGTACTTC. Translating it yields CASSPRLAGGSYEQYF.

V usage is TRBV10-2 and J usage is TRBJ2-7, with 7 bases that match TRBD1. This CDR3 has 14 residues. Trimming took 6 bases from V and 3 from J; bases not matched to a gene: 8. CDR1 and CDR2 (germline): WSHSY, SAAADI. For the CDR3, the DNA is TGCGCCAGCAGCGAGACAGGGATTCTCTACGAGCAGTACTTC. It encodes CASSETGILYEQYF.

This clone came up once. The V and J genes are TRBV6-5 and TRBJ1-3, with D unresolved. CDR1 and CDR2 from the germline V gene are MNHEY and SVGAGI. Deletions cut 6 bases from V and 2 bases from J, with 11 bases between. This CDR3 comprises 14 residues. Here the CDR3 reads CASSQTATGNTIYF. The CDR3 nucleotides read TGTGCCAGCAGCCAAACAGCTACTGGAAACACCATATATTTT.

The rearrangement links TRBV27 to TRBJ2-1; D perhaps matches TRBD2 (6 bases). Deletions cut 5 bases from V and 4 bases from J, with 9 bases between. The CDR3 covers 13 residues. CDR1 is MNHEY and CDR2 is SMNVEV in the germline V gene (reference sequence). The CDR3 DNA follows: TGTGCCAGCAGTGTGGGACTTTACAATGAGCAGTTCTTC. This codes for CASSVGLYNEQFF.

V gene TRBV14 combines with J gene TRBJ1-1; no firm D call. Germline CDR1 SGHDN, CDR2 FVKESK. This CDR3 contains 13 residues. V lost 4 bases and J 5 bases, leaving 11 bases between the germline ends. The CDR3 here is CASSRNTWTEAFF. DNA of the CDR3: TGTGCCAGCAGCCGAAACACATGGACTGAAGCTTTCTTT.

The gene calls are TRBV5-1 and TRBJ1-1; 10 bases are a match to TRBD1. Germline CDR1 SGHRS, CDR2 YFSETQ. Trimming cost V 0 bases and J 4 bases; bases outside gene matches: 9. This CDR3 is built from 17 residues. The CDR3 here is CASSLGIGGQGPTEAFF. DNA of the CDR3: TGCGCCAGCAGCTTGGGCATCGGGGGACAGGGGCCCACTGAAGCTTTCTTT.

The J gene is TRBJ1-4, the V gene TRBV12-3 or TRBV12-4; D uncertain. This CDR3 contains 11 residues. V gave up 6 bases and J gave up 4 bases, with 3 bases separating them. CDR3 sequence: CASSRNEKLFF. In DNA form, the CDR3 reads TGTGCCAGCAGCCGTAATGAAAAACTGTTTTTT.

This rearrangement joins TRBV4-2 to TRBJ2-5; 8 nucleotides align to TRBD2. V lost 3 bases and J lost 0; bases outside the gene matches: 3. This CDR3 comprises 15 residues. In germline, CDR1 is LGHNA, CDR2 YNFKEQ. DNA for the CDR3: TGTGCCAGCAGCCATCTAGCGGGTAACCAAGAGACCCAGTACTTC. Translating it yields CASSHLAGNQETQYF.

The J gene is TRBJ2-7, the V gene TRBV19, with D perhaps TRBD2 (6 bases). Between the trimmed V and J ends, which lost 1 base and 2 bases, there was a span of 12 bases. The germline gives CDR1 LNHDA, CDR2 SQIVND (reference sequence). CDR3 length: 15 residues. The CDR3 DNA reads TGTGCCAGTAGTATAGGAGGGACTTATGCCTACGAGCAGTACTTC. Translation: CASSIGGTYAYEQYF.

The V and J genes are TRBV4-2 and TRBJ2-7, with 13 nucleotides matching TRBD2. This CDR3 contains 15 residues. CDR1 LGHNA and CDR2 YNFKEQ come from the germline V gene. V gave up 1 base and J gave up 4 bases; unmatched junction bases: 1. Written as DNA, the CDR3 is TGTGCCAGCAGCCAAGTGGGACTAGCGGGATACGAGCAGTACTTC. Its protein is CASSQVGLAGYEQYF.

This sequence joins TRBV10-3 and TRBJ1-1, with D perhaps TRBD1 (5 bases). Germline V lookup: CDR1 ENHRY, CDR2 SYGVKD. V shed 2 bases and J shed 1 base, with 8 bases lying between them. The CDR3 loop spans 14 amino acids. This chain's CDR3 is CAISEAGRNTEAFF. The CDR3 DNA reads TGTGCCATCAGTGAGGCGGGGCGGAACACTGAAGCTTTCTTT.

The chain carries TRBV24-1 and TRBJ1-2; the match to TRBD1 covers 7 bases. Germline-derived CDR1 and CDR2 are KGHDR and SFDVKD. The CDR3 spans 13 residues. The J segment lost 8 bases and the V segment lost 2 bases, leaving 4 bases of the junction unmatched. The CDR3 DNA reads as TGTGCCACCAGTGATTCGACAGGGAGAGGCTACACCTTC. This sequence encodes CATSDSTGRGYTF.

V and J are TRBV21-1 and TRBJ1-1. TRBV21-1 is a pseudogene locus. The CDR3 runs 15 residues. CDR3 sequence: CASSKGRGRGTEAFF. The CDR3 DNA is TGTGCCAGCAGCAAAGGAAGAGGGAGAGGCACTGAAGCTTTCTTT.

The chain carries TRBV29-1 and TRBJ2-2; TRBD2 aligns across 9 bases. Germline V lookup: CDR1 SQVTM, CDR2 ANQGSEA. The CDR3 extends over 13 amino acids. V shed 6 bases, J shed 5 bases, and the junction held 4 bases outside the gene matches. The DNA of the CDR3 is TGCAGCGTGGAGACTAGCGGAACCGGGGAGCTGTTTTTT. Translating gives CSVETSGTGELFF.

The V and J genes are TRBV5-1 and TRBJ2-7, with D perhaps matching TRBD2 (6 bases). Looked up from germline, CDR1 is SGHRS and CDR2 is YFSETQ. The ends were cut back, 2 bases at V and 0 bases at J, with 12 bases in the middle. This CDR3 has 15 amino acids. The CDR3 DNA reads as TGCGCCAGCAGCTTACAGCTCGGGGGCTCCTACGAGCAGTACTTC. Translated, it gives CASSLQLGGSYEQYF.

The chain links TRBV30 to TRBJ2-7, with TRBD2 identical over 15 bases. CDR1 and CDR2 (germline): GTSNPN, SVGIG (reference sequence). The CDR3 has 16 residues. The V and J ends lost 6 bases and 3 bases, in that order; junction bases with no gene match: 9. The CDR3 DNA reads TGTGCCTGCCCCCTGAAGGGACTAGCGGGAGGCTACGAGCAGTACTTC. Protein: CACPLKGLAGGYEQYF.